Listed here are 10 T cell receptor beta chains from one sample, sequenced in a study of T cell responses to AZD1222 COVID-19 vaccine. Sequenced by immunoSEQ multiplex PCR; TCRdb stores in-frame clones only, minus some. The repertoire holds 150,000 or so clones, with roughly 90% as singletons. The material sequenced was peripheral blood, taken on day 0 of AZD1222 vaccination. Receptors originate from an adult in good health.

The V and J genes are TRBV19 and TRBJ1-5; D not certain. The germline V gene has CDR1 LNHDA and CDR2 SQIVND (reference sequence). The CDR3 extends over 15 amino acids. The V gene lost 4 bases and the J gene lost 0 bases, with 10 bases spanning the gap. CDR3 nucleotide sequence: TGTGCCAGTAGTAGGTCAGTCAATAGCAATCAGCCCCAGCATTTT. Translated, it gives CASSRSVNSNQPQHF.

This rearrangement joins TRBV5-4 to TRBJ1-6; D may be TRBD1 (5 bases). The V gene lost 4 bases and the J gene lost 2 bases, with 13 bases spanning the gap. The CDR3 length is 16 residues. CDR1 and CDR2 (germline): SGHNT, YYREEE (reference sequence). The CDR3 nucleotides read TGTGCCAGCAGCCTTGACAGATACCCCTATAATTCACCCCTCCACTTT. Translating gives CASSLDRYPYNSPLHF.

This chain joins TRBV7-9 and TRBJ2-7; maybe TRBD1 (7 bases). CDR1 is SEHNR, CDR2 FQNEAQ, per germline (reference sequence). CDR3 size: 13 residues. With 5 bases removed from V and 5 bases from J, the gap between germline ends came to 13 bases. CDR3 nucleotides: TGTGCCAGCAGCCCGGGACAGCGGGACGAGCAGTACTTC. Translating it yields CASSPGQRDEQYF.

V usage is TRBV7-2 and J usage is TRBJ2-3, with TRBD2 as a possible D gene (7 bases). Trimming took off 1 base at V and 4 bases at J, with 15 bases between the two ends. This CDR3 contains 16 residues. Germline V gene sequence: CDR1 SGHTA, CDR2 FQGNSA. CDR3 loop: CASSLVGGDASDTQYF. The CDR3 DNA reads as TGTGCCAGCAGCTTAGTAGGGGGGGACGCGTCAGATACGCAGTATTTT.

The chain combines TRBV5-1 with TRBJ2-3, with D perhaps matching TRBD2 (7 bases). CDR1 and CDR2 (germline): SGHRS, YFSETQ. The CDR3 loop spans 18 amino acids. Trimming stripped 4 bases from V and 4 bases from J, with 25 bases between. CDR3 in amino acids: CASSAATGGPTVADTQYF. CDR3 sequence (DNA): TGCGCCAGCAGCGCAGCGACCGGGGGGCCCACGGTCGCAGATACGCAGTATTTT.

In this sample, this clone turned up once. The J gene is TRBJ1-4, the V gene TRBV29-1; D perhaps matches TRBD1 (5 bases). This CDR3 has 13 residues. Germline assignment: CDR1 SQVTM and CDR2 ANQGSEA. The V end was cut by 7 bases, the J end by 0 bases, with 9 bases between. The CDR3 here is CSGGSATNEKLFF. In DNA, the CDR3 is TGCAGCGGGGGGTCTGCAACTAATGAAAAACTGTTTTTT.

The chain carries TRBV9 and TRBJ1-1; the match to TRBD1 covers 9 bases. The CDR3 length is 14 residues. V was pared by 3 bases and J by 4 bases, with 4 bases of the junction left unmatched. Germline V lookup: CDR1 SGDLS, CDR2 YYNGEE. This CDR3 reads CASSGQTGGTEAFF. The CDR3 DNA follows: TGTGCCAGCAGCGGACAGACAGGGGGCACTGAAGCTTTCTTT.

The V gene is TRBV6-5, the J gene TRBJ1-1; D remains ambiguous. Germline values: CDR1 MNHEY, CDR2 SVGAGI. The length of the CDR3 is 14 residues. V was pared by 7 bases and J by 5 bases, with 17 bases between. In DNA form, the CDR3 reads TGTGCCAGCACCCGATTGGGTGGAGGAACTGAAGCTTTCTTT. Translation gives CASTRLGGGTEAFF.

The V call is TRBV12-3 or TRBV12-4, the J call TRBJ1-6; tentatively, D is TRBD1 (5 bases). V was shortened by 3 bases and J by 9 bases, with 9 bases between the two germline ends. The CDR3 has 13 residues. CDR3 amino acids: CASSLGGTSPLHF. CDR3 DNA: TGTGCCAGCAGTTTGGGGGGGACTTCACCCCTCCACTTT.

The table lists this clone with a few counts. The chain recombines TRBV27 with TRBJ1-6; no clear D. The CDR3 runs to 11 residues. The germline V and J ends were trimmed by 6 bases and 5 bases, with 2 bases remaining between them. Germline CDR1 MNHEY, CDR2 SMNVEV (reference sequence). For the CDR3, the DNA is TGTGCCAGCAGAAATAATTCACCCCTCCACTTT. Protein product: CASRNNSPLHF.